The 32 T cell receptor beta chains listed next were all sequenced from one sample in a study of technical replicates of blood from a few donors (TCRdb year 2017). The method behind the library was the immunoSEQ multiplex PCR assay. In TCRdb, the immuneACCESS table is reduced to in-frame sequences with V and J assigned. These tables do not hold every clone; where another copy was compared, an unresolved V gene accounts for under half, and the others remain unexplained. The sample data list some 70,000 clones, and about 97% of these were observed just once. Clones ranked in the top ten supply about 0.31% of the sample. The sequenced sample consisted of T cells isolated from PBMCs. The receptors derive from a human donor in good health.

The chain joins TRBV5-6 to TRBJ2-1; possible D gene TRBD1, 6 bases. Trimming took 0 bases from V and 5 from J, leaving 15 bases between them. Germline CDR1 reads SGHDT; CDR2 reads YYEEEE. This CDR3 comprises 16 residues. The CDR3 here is CASSLAMAGVDNEQFF. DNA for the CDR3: TGTGCCAGCAGCTTGGCCATGGCAGGGGTGGACAATGAGCAGTTCTTC.

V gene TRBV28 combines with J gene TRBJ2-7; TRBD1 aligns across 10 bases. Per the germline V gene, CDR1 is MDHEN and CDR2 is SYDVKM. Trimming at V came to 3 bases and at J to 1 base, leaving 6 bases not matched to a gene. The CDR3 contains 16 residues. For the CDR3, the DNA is TGTGCCAGCAGTTTCCAGGGGACAGGGGTTTCCTACGAGCAGTACTTC. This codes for CASSFQGTGVSYEQYF.

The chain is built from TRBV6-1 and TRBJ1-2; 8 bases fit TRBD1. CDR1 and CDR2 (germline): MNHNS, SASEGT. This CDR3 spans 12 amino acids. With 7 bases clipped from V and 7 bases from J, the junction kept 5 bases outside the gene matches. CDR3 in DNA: TGTGCCAGCATGGCAGGGGGCGTTGGCTACACCTTC. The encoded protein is CASMAGGVGYTF.

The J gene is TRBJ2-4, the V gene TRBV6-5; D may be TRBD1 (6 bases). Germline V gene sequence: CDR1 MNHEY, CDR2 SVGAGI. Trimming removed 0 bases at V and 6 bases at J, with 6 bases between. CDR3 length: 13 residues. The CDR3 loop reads CASSYSTGNIQYF. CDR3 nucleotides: TGTGCCAGCAGTTACTCGACAGGAAACATTCAGTACTTC.

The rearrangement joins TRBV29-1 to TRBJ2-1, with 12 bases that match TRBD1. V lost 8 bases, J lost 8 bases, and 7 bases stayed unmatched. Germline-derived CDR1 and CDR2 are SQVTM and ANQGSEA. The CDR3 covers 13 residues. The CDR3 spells CSTRDRGLDEQFF. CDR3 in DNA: TGCAGCACCCGGGACAGGGGGCTGGATGAGCAGTTCTTC.

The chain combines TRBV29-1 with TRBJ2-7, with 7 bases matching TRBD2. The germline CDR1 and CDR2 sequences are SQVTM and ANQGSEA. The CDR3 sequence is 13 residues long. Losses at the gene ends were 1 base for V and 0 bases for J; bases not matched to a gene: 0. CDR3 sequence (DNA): TGCAGCGTTGAAGCGGGGGGCTCCTACGAGCAGTACTTC. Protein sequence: CSVEAGGSYEQYF.

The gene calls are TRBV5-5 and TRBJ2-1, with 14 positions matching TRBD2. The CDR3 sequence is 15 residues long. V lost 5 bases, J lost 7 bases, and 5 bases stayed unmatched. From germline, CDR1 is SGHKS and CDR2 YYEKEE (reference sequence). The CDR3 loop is CASSFRLAGGNEQFF. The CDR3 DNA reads TGTGCCAGCAGTTTTAGACTAGCGGGAGGGAATGAGCAGTTCTTC.

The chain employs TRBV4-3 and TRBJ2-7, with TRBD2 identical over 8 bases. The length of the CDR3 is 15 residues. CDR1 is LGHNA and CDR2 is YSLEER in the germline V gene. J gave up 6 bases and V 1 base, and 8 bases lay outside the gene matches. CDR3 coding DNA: TGCGCCAGCAGCCAAGCTTTTGGACTAGCAGGCGAGCAGTACTTC. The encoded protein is CASSQAFGLAGEQYF.

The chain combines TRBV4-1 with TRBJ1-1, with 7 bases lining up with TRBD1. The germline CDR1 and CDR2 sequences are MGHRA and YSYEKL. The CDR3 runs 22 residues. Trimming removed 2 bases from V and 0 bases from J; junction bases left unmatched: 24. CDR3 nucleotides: TGCGCCAGCAGCCAATCGAAAGGGACAGTTTGGGGGATGGGGGGTATGAACACTGAAGCTTTCTTT. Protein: CASSQSKGTVWGMGGMNTEAFF.

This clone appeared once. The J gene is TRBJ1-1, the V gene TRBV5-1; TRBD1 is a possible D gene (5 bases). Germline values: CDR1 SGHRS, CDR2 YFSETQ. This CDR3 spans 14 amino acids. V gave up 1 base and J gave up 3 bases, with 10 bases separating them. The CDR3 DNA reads TGCGCCAGCAGCTTGCCGGCAGGGCACACTGAAGCTTTCTTT. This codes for CASSLPAGHTEAFF.

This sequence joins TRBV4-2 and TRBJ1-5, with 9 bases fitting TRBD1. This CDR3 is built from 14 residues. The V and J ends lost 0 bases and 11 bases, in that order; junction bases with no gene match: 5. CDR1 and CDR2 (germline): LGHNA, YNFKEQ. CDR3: CASSQETGTGSQHF. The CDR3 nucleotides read TGTGCCAGCAGCCAAGAAACCGGGACAGGGTCCCAGCATTTT.

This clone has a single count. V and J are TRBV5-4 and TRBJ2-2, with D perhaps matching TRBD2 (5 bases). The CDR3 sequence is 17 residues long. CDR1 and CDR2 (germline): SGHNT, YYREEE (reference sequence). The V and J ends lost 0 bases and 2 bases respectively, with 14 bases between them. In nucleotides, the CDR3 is TGTGCCAGCAGCTTGGCCCGCGGACGGGATAACACCGGGGAGCTGTTTTTT. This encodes CASSLARGRDNTGELFF.

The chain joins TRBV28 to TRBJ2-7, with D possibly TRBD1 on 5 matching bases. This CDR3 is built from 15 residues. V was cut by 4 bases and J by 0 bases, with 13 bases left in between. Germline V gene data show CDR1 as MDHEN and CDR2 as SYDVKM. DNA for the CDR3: TGTGCCAGCAGTTCCGGACACTGGAGCTCCTACGAGCAGTACTTC. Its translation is CASSSGHWSSYEQYF.

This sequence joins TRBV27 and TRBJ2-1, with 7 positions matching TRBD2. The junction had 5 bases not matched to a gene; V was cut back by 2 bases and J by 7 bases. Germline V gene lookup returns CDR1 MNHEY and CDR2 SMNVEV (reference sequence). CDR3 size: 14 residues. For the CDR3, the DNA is TGTGCCAGCAGTTTAAAAGACGGGAGGAATGAGCAGTTCTTC. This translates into CASSLKDGRNEQFF.

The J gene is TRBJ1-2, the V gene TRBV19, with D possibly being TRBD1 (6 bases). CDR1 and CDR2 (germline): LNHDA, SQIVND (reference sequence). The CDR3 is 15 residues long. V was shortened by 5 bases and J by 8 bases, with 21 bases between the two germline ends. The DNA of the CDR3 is TGTGCCAGTAGTCCCCTGGTGACAGGTCCCGGCGGCTACACCTTC. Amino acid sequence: CASSPLVTGPGGYTF. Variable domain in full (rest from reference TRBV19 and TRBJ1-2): DGGITQSPKYLFRKEGQNVTLSCEQNLNHDAMYWYRQDPGQGLRLIYYSQIVNDFQKGDIAEGYSVSREKKESFPLTVTSAQKNPTAFYLCASSPLVTGPGGYTFGSGTRLTVV.

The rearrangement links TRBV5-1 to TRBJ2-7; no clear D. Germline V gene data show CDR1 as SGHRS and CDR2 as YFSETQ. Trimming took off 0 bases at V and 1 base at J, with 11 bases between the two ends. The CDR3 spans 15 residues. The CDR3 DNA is TGCGCCAGCAGCTTGGGAGGCAGCGTGTCCTACGAGCAGTACTTC. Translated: CASSLGGSVSYEQYF.

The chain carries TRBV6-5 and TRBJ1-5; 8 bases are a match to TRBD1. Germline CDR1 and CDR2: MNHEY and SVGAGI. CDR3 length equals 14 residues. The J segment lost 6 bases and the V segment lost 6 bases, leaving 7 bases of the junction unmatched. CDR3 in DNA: TGTGCCAGCAGCCCGACAGGGGCCGGTCAGCCCCAGCATTTT. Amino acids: CASSPTGAGQPQHF.

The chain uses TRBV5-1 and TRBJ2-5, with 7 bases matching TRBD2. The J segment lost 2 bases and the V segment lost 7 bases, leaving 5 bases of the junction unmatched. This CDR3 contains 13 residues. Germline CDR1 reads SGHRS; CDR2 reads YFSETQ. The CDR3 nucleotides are TGCGCCAGCCAGGGAGGGCGGCAAGAGACCCAGTACTTC. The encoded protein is CASQGGRQETQYF.

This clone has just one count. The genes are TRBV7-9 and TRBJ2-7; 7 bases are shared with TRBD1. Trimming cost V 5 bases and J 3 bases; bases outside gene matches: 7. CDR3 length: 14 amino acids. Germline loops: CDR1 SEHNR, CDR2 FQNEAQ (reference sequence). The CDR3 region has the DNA TGTGCCAGCAGCCCCGGACAGGTAGGCTACGAGCAGTACTTC. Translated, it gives CASSPGQVGYEQYF. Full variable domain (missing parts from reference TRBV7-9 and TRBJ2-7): DTGVSQNPRHKITKRGQNVTFRCDPISEHNRLYWYRQTLGQGPEFLTYFQNEAQLEKSRLLSDRFSAERPKGSFSTLEIQRTEQGDSAMYLCASSPGQVGYEQYFGPGTRLTVT.

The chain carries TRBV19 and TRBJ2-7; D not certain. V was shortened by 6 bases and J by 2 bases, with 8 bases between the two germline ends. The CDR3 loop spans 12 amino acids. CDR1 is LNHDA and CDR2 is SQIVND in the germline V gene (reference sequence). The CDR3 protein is CASSYGTYEQYF. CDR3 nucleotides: TGTGCCAGTAGCTACGGTACCTACGAGCAGTACTTC.

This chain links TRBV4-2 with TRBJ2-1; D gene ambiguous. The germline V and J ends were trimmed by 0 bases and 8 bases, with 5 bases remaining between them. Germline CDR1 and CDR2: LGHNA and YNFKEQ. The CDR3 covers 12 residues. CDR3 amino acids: CASSQDIDEQFF. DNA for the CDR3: TGTGCCAGCAGCCAAGATATCGATGAGCAGTTCTTC.

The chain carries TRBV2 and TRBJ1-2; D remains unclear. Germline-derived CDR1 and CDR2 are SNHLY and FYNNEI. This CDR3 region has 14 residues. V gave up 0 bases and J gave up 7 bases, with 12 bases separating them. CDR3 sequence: CASSEALGEPGYTF. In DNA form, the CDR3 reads TGTGCCAGCAGTGAAGCGCTTGGGGAGCCTGGCTACACCTTC.

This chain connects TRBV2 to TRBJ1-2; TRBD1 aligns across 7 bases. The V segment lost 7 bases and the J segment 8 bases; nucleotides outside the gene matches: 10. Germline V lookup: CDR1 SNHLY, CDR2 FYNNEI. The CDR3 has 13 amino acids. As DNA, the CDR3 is TGTGCCAGCATAATGCGACAGGGTGGAGGCTACACCTTC. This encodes CASIMRQGGGYTF.

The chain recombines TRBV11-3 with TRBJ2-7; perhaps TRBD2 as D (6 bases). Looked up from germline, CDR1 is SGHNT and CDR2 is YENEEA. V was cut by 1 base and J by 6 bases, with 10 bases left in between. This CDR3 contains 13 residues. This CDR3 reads CASSLVIGGEQYF. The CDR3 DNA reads TGTGCCAGCAGCTTAGTAATCGGGGGCGAGCAGTACTTC.

This CDR3 is CASRPTGTEAFF. CDR3 sequence (DNA): TGTGCCAGCAGGCCGACAGGCACTGAAGCTTTCTTT. V gene TRBV6-5 combines with J gene TRBJ1-1; TRBD1 might be the D (6 bases). The germline CDR1 and CDR2 sequences are MNHEY and SVGAGI. Trimming shortened V by 6 bases and J by 4 bases, and 9 bases separated the two germline ends. This CDR3 spans 12 amino acids.

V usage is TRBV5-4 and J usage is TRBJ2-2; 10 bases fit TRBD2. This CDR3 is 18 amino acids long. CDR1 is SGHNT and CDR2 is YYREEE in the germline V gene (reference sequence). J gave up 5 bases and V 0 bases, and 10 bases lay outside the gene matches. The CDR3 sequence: CASSLAASGRLGTGELFF. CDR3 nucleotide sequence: TGTGCCAGCAGCTTGGCTGCTAGCGGGAGATTAGGGACCGGGGAGCTGTTTTTT.

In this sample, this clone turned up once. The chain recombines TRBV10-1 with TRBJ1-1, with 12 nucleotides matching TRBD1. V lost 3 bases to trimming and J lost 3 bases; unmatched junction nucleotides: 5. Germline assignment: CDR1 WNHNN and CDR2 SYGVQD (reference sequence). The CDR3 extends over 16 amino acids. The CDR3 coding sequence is TGCGCCAGCAGTGACGGGACAGGGGGCAAATACACTGAAGCTTTCTTT. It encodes CASSDGTGGKYTEAFF.

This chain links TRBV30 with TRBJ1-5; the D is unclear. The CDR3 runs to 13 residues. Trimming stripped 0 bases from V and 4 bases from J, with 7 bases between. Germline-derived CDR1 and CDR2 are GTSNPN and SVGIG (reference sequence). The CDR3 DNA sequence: TGTGCCTGGAGTGTAGAGCTTAATCAGCCCCAGCATTTT. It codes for CAWSVELNQPQHF.

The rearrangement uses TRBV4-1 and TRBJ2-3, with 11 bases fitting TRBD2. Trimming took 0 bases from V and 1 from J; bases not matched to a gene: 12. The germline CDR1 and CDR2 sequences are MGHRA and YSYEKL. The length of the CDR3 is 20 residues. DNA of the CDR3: TGCGCCAGCAGCCAAGATGGGTCGAGGACTAGCGGGTACCGCACAGATACGCAGTATTTT. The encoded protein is CASSQDGSRTSGYRTDTQYF.

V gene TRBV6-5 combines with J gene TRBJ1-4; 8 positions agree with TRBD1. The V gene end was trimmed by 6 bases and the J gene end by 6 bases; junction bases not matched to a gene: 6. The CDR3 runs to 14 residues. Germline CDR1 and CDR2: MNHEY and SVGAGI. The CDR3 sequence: CASSRGQADEKLFF. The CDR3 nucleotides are TGTGCCAGCAGCAGGGGGCAAGCGGATGAAAAACTGTTTTTT.

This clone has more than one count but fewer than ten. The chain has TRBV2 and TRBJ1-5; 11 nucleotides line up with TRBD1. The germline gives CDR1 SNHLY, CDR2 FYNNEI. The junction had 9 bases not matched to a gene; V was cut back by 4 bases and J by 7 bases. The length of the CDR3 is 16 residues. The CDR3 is CASSARPGQGDQPQHF. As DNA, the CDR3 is TGTGCCAGCAGTGCAAGACCGGGACAGGGGGACCAGCCCCAGCATTTT.

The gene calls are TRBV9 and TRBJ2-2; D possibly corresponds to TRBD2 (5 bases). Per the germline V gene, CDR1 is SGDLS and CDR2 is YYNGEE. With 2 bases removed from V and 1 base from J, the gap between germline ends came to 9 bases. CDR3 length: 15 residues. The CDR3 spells CASSVGSENTGELFF. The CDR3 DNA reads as TGTGCCAGCAGCGTCGGTAGCGAGAACACCGGGGAGCTGTTTTTT.